This entry describes one T cell receptor beta chain. This sample is drawn from a study of PD-1 and CTLA-4 blockade in melanoma. Here immunoSEQ multiplex PCR was the method, and the copy in TCRdb shows in-frame clones only, minus some. The sample has almost 30,000 clones, around nine tenths seen once. The CDR3 has 13 amino acids. Germline V gives CDR1 GTSNPN, CDR2 SVGIG (reference sequence). Trimming removed 2 bases at V and 8 bases at J, with 15 bases between. The chain employs TRBV30 and TRBJ1-2; D is uncertain. Sequences were derived from CD8+ T cells from peripheral blood, sampled before anti-PD-1 treatment. This clonotype was sampled from a human donor with melanoma. The DNA of the CDR3 is TGTGCCTGGAGTAAGACTTCGGGAGGAGGCTACACCTTC. Its translation: CAWSKTSGGGYTF.